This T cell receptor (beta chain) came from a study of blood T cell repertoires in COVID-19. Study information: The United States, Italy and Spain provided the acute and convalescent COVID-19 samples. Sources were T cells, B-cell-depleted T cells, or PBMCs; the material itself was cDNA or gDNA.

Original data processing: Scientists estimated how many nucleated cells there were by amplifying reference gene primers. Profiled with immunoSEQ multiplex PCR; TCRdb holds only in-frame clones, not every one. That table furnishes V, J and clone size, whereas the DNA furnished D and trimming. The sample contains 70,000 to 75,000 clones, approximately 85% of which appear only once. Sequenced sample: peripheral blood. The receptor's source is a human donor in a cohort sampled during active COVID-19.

The CDR3 DNA reads as TGTGCCAGTAGCGCTACAGGGGAGAGCACTGAAGCTTTCTTT. Residues: CASSATGESTEAFF. The V call is TRBV19, the J call TRBJ1-1, with TRBD1 matching 7 bases. Germline V gene sequence: CDR1 LNHDA, CDR2 SQIVND (reference sequence). V was clipped by 6 bases and J by 4 bases; unmatched bases: 8. There are 14 residues in the CDR3.